This T cell receptor (beta chain) was found in a study of T cells in Graves' hyperthyroidism and ophthalmopathy (dated by TCRdb to about 2019). Turning to the overall study: Peripheral blood was collected at initial diagnosis, before any treatment. In six Graves' hyperthyroidism patients, the study also compared T-cell repertoires from thyroid tissue with T-cell repertoires from blood. Following sampling, methimazole starting at 30 mg daily was given to hyperthyroidism patients, and high-dose intravenous methylprednisolone was given to ophthalmopathy patients. Whether ophthalmopathy could be predicted prospectively was tested in an independent validation cohort made up of 18 to 20 hyperthyroidism patients plus 17 patients who later progressed to ophthalmopathy. TCR Vbeta CDR3 sequencing of approximately 140 peripheral blood samples (approximately 44 ophthalmopathy, 75 or so hyperthyroidism and approximately 17 progressor patients) is reported in the paper. The approximately 90 discovery patients were divided at random into training and test sets in a 7:3 ratio. To identify distinguishing TCR V-J signatures, a discovery cohort of 90 to 100 patients was used, comprising 40 to 45 with Graves' ophthalmopathy and 57 with stable Graves' hyperthyroidism. Broad study findings and their caveats: In cross-validation, a model built on a 13 V-J signature told ophthalmopathy apart from stable hyperthyroidism with under 90% sensitivity and approximately 84% specificity, and in testing the same model reached 80%/75%. In validation, the model predicted progression to ophthalmopathy with around 71% sensitivity and less than 80% specificity, a median of 6.5 months before onset. Blood samples also contained most of the expanded thyroid clonotypes (frequency above 0.001), which suggests that blood repertoires may reflect thyroid immune responses. No statistical method was used to set the sample size in advance, and investigators knew the group allocation.

Hyperthyroidism patients were newly diagnosed, with disease duration under 2 months, and aged 18 to 65 years. Patients with uncontrolled infections, other autoimmune diseases, pregnancy or lactation were excluded. Diagnoses were based on clinical symptoms, serum thyroxine and TRAb, thyroid ultrasound and orbital computed tomography. Blood from progressor patients was drawn when they were first diagnosed with hyperthyroidism, before any ophthalmopathy symptoms appeared. PBMCs were separated from 10 ml of fresh peripheral blood using Ficoll-Paque density gradient centrifugation. Progressor patients were initially diagnosed with Graves' hyperthyroidism and developed ophthalmopathy during follow-up. Trizol reagent was used to extract total RNA, and RNA quality was then checked on an Agilent 2100 Bioanalyzer. This clonotype turned up a few times. The clone's antigen remains unknown. No base quality information exists; no much larger clone differs at one position.

Amplification of TCR beta CDR3 regions was carried out from RNA transcripts. The TCR CDR3 was subjected to a first round of RT-PCR using the HTBI primer set and the Qiagen OneStep RT-PCR kit. Libraries were constructed in a second round of multiplex PCR, after which size selection and purification were performed. Libraries were sequenced paired-end with 100 bp reads on an Illumina HiSeq2000. From the authors' description of their analysis: Raw data were processed with SOAPnuke, discarding reads with adapters, uncalled bases, mean Phred below 15, or no exact constant-primer or identifier match. High-quality paired reads were merged using COPE v1.2.5, and each unique nucleotide sequence was defined as a clonotype. Clonotypes were aligned to IMGT TRBV, TRBD and TRBJ reference segments using MiTCR v1.1. Only V-J combinations with frequency above 0.0001, covering approximately 99% of repertoires, were analysed. A TCS score was defined as the ratio of F50 (clonal expansion) to E x V (chaos), with BLOSUM62-based TCRdist applied between CDR3 peptides within each V-J. Welch's t-statistics and random forest reduced roughly 500 V-J features to roughly 13, which were used in a naive Bayes classifier (R e1071). TCRdb trimmed public reads at Q25 via fastp, called clones via MiXCR and kept in-frame beta chains. Here each entry gathers all rows of one CDR3 protein and keeps the most common genes and DNA. The V and J calls were determined by TCRdb, not by the authors. The sample profile shows around 350,000 distinct CDR3 sequences; roughly 14% of them were found once. The ten largest make up about 30% of the sample.

In the germline V gene (reference sequence), CDR1 corresponds to DFQATT and CDR2 to SNEGSKA. Counted from cysteine to phenylalanine, this CDR3 has 16 amino acids. The entry retains the CDR3 DNA only, 48 bases that are in frame from base 1. V is pared back by 1 base and J by 0 bases, with 15 bases lying between the germline termini. Recombination connected TRBV20-1 to TRBJ1-2, with no confidently assigned D gene. The clonotype comes from a young woman with Graves' hyperthyroidism that later progressed to Graves' ophthalmopathy. Sequenced sample: blood. The CDR3: CSARGAAHPANYGYTF. The base sequence is TGCAGTGCTAGAGGGGCGGCCCACCCTGCTAACTATGGCTACACCTTC.